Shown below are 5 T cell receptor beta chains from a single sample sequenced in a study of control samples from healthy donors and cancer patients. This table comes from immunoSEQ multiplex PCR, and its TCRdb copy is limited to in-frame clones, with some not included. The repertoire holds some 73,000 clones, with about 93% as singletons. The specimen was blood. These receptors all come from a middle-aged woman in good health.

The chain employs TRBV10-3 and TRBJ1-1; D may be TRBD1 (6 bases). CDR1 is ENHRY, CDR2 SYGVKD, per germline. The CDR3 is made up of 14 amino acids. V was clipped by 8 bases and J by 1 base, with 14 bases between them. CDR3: CAICRGLGNTEAFF. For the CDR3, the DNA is TGTGCCATCTGTCGGGGGCTGGGGAACACTGAAGCTTTCTTT.

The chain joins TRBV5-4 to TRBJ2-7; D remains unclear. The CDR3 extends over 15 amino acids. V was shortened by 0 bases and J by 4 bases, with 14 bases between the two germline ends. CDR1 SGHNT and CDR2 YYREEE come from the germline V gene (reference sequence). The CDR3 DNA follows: TGTGCCAGCAGCTTGGATCCAGGCCACTCTTACGAGCAGTACTTC. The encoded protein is CASSLDPGHSYEQYF.

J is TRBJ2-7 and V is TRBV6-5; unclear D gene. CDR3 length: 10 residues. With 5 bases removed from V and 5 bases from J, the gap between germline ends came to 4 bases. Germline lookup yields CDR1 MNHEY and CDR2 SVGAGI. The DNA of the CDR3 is TGTGCCAGCAGTCCGAACGAGCAGTACTTC. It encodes CASSPNEQYF.

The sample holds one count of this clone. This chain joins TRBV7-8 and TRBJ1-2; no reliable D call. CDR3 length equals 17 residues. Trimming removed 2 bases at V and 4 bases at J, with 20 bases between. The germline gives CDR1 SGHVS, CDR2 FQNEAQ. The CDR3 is CASSLSRQGIGGYGYTF. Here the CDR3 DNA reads TGTGCCAGCAGCTTAAGTCGGCAAGGAATTGGAGGCTATGGCTACACCTTC. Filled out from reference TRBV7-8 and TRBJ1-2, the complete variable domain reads GAGVSQSPRYKVAKRGQDVALRCDPISGHVSLFWYQQALGQGPEFLTYFQNEAQLDKSGLPSDRFFAERPEGSVSTLKIQRTQQEDSAVYLCASSLSRQGIGGYGYTFGSGTRLTVV.

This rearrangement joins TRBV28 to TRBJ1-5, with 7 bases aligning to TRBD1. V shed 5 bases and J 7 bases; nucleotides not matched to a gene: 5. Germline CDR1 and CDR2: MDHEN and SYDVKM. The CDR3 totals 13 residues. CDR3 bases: TGTGCCAGCAGTATACAGGGGCGCCAGCCCCAGCATTTT. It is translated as CASSIQGRQPQHF.